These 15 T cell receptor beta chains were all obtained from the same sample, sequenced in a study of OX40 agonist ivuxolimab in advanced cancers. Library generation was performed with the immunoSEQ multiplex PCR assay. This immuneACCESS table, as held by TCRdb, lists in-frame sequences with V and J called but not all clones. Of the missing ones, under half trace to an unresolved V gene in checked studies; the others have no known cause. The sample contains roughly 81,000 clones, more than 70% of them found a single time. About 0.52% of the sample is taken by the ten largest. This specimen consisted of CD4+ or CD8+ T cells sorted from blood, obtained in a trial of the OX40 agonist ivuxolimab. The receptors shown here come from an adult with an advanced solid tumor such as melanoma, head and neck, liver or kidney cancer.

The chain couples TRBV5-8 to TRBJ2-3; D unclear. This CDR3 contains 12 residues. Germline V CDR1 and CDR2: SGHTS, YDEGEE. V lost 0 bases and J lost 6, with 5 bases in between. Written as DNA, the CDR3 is TGTGCCAGCAGCTTGGAACGGGATACGCAGTATTTT. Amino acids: CASSLERDTQYF.

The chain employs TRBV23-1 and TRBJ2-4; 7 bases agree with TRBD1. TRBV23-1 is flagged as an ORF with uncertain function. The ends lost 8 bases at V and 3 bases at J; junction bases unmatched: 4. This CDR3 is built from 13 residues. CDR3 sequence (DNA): TGCGCCAGCCTAACAGGGGACAAAAACATTCAGTACTTC. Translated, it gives CASLTGDKNIQYF.

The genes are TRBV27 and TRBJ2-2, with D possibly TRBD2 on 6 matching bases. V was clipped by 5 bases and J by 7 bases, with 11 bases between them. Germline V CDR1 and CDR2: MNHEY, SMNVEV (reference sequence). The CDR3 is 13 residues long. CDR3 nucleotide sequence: TGTGCCAGCAGTCTTACGCGGGACGGGGAGCTGTTTTTT. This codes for CASSLTRDGELFF.

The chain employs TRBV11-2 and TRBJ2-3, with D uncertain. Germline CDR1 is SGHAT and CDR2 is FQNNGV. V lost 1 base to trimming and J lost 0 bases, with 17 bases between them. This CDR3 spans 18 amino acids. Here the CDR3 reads CASSLGKGWTESTDTQYF. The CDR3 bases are TGTGCCAGCAGCTTAGGAAAGGGTTGGACGGAAAGCACAGATACGCAGTATTTT.

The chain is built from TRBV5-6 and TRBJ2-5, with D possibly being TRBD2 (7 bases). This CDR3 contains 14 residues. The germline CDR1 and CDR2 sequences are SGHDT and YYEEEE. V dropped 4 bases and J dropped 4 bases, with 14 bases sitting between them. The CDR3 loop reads CASSLRGGRETQYF. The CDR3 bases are TGTGCCAGCAGCCTGAGGGGGGGCAGAGAGACCCAGTACTTC.

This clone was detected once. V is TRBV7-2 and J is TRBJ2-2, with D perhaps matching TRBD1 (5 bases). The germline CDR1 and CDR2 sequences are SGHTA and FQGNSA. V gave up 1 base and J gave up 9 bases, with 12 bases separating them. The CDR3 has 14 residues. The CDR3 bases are TGTGCCAGCAGCTTAGGGGGCAGCCGGAGGGAGCTGTTTTTT. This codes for CASSLGGSRRELFF.

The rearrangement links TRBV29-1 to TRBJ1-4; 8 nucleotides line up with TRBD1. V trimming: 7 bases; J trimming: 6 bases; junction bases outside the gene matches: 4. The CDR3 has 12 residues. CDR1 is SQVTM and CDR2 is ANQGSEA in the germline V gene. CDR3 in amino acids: CSAGTGDEKLFF. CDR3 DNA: TGCAGCGCCGGGACAGGCGATGAAAAACTGTTTTTT.

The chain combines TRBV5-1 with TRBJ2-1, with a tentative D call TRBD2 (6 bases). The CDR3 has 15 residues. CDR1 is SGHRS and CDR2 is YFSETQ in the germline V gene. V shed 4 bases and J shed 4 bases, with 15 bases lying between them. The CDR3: CASSQTSGTYNEQFF. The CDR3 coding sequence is TGCGCCAGCAGCCAGACTAGTGGGACGTACAATGAGCAGTTCTTC.

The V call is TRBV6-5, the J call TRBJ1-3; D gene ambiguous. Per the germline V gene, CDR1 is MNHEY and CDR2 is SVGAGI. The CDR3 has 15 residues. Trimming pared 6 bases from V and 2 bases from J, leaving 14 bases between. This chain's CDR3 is CASSFGQEAGNTIYF. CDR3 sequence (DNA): TGTGCCAGCAGCTTCGGTCAAGAAGCTGGAAACACCATATATTTT.

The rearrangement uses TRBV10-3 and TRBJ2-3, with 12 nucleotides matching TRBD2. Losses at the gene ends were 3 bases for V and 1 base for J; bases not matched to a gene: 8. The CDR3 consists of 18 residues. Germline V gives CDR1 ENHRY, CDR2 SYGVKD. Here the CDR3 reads CAISDITGTSGRTDTQYF. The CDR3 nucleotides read TGTGCCATCAGTGACATAACCGGGACTAGCGGGCGCACAGATACGCAGTATTTT.

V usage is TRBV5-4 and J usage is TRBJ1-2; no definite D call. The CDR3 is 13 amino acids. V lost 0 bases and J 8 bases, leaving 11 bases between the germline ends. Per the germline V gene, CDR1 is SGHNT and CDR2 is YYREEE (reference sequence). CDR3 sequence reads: CASSLDSSGGYTF. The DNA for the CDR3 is TGTGCCAGCAGCTTGGACAGCTCGGGGGGCTACACCTTC.

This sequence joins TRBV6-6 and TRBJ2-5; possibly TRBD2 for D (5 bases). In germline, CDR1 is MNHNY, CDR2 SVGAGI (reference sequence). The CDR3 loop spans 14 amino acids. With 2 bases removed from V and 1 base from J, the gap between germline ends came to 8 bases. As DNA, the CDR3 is TGTGCCAGCAGTTACCTAGCAGCCCAAGAGACCCAGTACTTC. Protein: CASSYLAAQETQYF.

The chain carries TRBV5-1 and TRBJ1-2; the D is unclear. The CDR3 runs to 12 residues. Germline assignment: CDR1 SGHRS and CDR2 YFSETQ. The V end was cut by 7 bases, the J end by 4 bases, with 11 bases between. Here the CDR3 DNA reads TGCGCCAGCTCTCCCGACCTCTATGGCTACACCTTC. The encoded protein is CASSPDLYGYTF.

Here the CDR3 reads CASSLGGWTEAFF. The CDR3 bases are TGTGCCAGCAGCTTGGGGGGCTGGACTGAAGCTTTCTTT. This chain links TRBV7-9 with TRBJ1-1; tentatively, D is TRBD1 (6 bases). Germline lookup yields CDR1 SEHNR and CDR2 FQNEAQ (reference sequence). The CDR3 totals 13 residues. V lost 3 bases and J lost 5, with 10 bases in between.

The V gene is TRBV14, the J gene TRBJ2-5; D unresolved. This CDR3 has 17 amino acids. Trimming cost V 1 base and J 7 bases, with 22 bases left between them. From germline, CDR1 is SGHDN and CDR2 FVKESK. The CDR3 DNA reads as TGTGCCAGCAGCCAAGGACTTCAAACGGTGACCCATGGGACCCAGTACTTC. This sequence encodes CASSQGLQTVTHGTQYF.